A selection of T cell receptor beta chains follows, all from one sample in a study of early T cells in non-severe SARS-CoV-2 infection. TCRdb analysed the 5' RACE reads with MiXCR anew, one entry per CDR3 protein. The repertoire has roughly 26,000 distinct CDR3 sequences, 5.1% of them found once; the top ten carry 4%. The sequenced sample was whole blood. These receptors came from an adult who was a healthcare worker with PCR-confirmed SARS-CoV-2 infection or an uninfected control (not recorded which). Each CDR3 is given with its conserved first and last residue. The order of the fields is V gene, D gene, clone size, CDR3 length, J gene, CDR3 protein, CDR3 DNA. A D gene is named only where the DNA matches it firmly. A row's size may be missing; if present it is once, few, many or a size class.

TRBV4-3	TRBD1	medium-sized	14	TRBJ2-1	CATGTGSSYNEQFF	TGCGCCACTGGGACAGGGAGTTCCTACAATGAGCAGTTCTTC
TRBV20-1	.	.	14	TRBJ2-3	CSASALGTPDTQYF	TGCAGTGCTAGCGCCCTGGGAACTCCAGATACGCAGTATTTT
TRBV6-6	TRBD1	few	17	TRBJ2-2	CASSYRYRQGGTGELFF	TGTGCCAGCAGTTACCGCTACCGACAGGGCGGCACCGGGGAGCTGTTTTTT
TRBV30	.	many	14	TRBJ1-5	CAWSVSGHNQPQHF	TGTGCCTGGAGTGTAAGCGGACACAATCAGCCCCAGCATTTT
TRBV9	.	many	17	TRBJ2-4	CASSVGASLGAKNIQYF	TGTGCCAGCAGCGTAGGAGCTAGCCTAGGCGCCAAAAACATTCAGTACTTC
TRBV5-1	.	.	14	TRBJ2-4	CASSSDGHKNIQYF	TGCGCCAGCAGCTCGGACGGCCATAAAAACATTCAGTACTTC
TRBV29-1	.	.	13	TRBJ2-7	CSVEHPGPYEQYF	TGCAGCGTTGAACACCCGGGACCCTACGAGCAGTACTTC
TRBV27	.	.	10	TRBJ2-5	CASGEETQYF	TGTGCCAGCGGTGAAGAGACCCAGTACTTC
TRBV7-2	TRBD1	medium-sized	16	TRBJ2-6	CASSPTGGAGANVLTF	TGTGCCAGCAGCCCGACAGGGGGAGCTGGGGCCAACGTCCTGACTTTC
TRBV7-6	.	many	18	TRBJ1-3	CASSLAYGGVGSGNTIYF	TGTGCCAGCAGCTTAGCGTATGGAGGGGTAGGCTCTGGAAACACCATATATTTT
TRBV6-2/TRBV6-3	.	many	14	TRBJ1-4	CASSSGTLEEKLFF	TGTGCCAGCAGTTCCGGGACATTGGAAGAAAAACTGTTTTTT
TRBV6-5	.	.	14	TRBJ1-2	CASSPRLVNYGYTF	TGTGCCAGCAGTCCCAGGCTGGTTAACTATGGCTACACCTTC
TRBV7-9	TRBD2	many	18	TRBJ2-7	CASSTTGTSGGLPYEQYF	TGTGCCAGCAGCACAACCGGGACTAGCGGGGGGTTACCGTACGAGCAGTACTTC
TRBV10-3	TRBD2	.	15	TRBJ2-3	CAISEGGDFADTQYF	TGTGCCATCAGTGAGGGGGGGGATTTTGCAGATACGCAGTATTTT
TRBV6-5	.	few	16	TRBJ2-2	CASRKQAPHVTGELFF	TGTGCCAGCAGGAAACAGGCGCCCCACGTCACCGGGGAGCTGTTTTTT
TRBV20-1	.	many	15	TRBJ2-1	CSAPNLLRGNNEQFF	TGCAGTGCTCCCAATCTCCTCCGGGGAAACAATGAGCAGTTCTTC
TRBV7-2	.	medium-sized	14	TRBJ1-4	CASSLVWQNEKLFF	TGTGCCAGCAGCTTAGTCTGGCAGAACGAAAAACTGTTTTTT
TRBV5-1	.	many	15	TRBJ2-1	CASSFRQEYYNEQFF	TGCGCCAGCAGCTTTCGACAGGAGTACTACAATGAGCAGTTCTTC
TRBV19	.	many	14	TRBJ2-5	CASSIVRGQETQYF	TGTGCCAGTAGTATAGTCAGGGGCCAAGAGACCCAGTACTTC
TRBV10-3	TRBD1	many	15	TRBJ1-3	CAISEGASSGNTIYF	TGTGCCATCAGCGAGGGGGCGAGCTCTGGAAACACCATATATTTT
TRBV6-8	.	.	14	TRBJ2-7	CARIDFTSSYEQYF	TGTGCCAGGATCGACTTTACCAGCTCCTACGAGCAGTACTTC
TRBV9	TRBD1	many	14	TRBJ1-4	CASSVGQNNEKLFF	TGTGCCAGCAGCGTGGGACAGAATAATGAAAAACTGTTTTTT
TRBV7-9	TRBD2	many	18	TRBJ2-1	CASSLDEQRGYLWNEQFF	TGTGCCAGCAGCTTAGACGAACAGCGGGGGTACCTTTGGAATGAGCAGTTCTTC
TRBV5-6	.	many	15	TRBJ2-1	CASSRPGDSYNEQFF	TGTGCCAGCAGTCGCCCCGGGGACTCCTACAATGAGCAGTTCTTC
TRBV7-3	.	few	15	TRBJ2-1	CASSLSSGTYNEQFF	TGTGCCAGCAGCTTATCATCGGGGACCTACAATGAGCAGTTCTTC
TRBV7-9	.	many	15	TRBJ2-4	CASSDPRADSNIQYF	TGTGCCAGCAGCGATCCCAGGGCTGATTCAAACATTCAGTACTTC
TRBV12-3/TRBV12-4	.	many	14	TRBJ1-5	CASTSRGYNQPQHF	TGTGCCAGCACCTCGCGGGGGTACAATCAGCCCCAGCATTTT
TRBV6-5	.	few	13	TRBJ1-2	CASSYEGPYGYTF	TGTGCCAGCAGTTATGAGGGTCCTTATGGCTACACCTTC
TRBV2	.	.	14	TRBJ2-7	CASTPLSRGGEQYF	TGTGCCAGCACCCCCTTGAGCAGGGGCGGCGAGCAGTACTTC
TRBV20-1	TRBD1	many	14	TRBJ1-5	CSAPGTGGNQPQHF	TGCAGTGCCCCGGGGACAGGGGGAAACCAGCCCCAGCATTTT
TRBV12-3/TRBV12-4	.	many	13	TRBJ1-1	CASSLVAGTEAFF	TGTGCCAGCAGTTTGGTGGCAGGCACTGAAGCTTTCTTT
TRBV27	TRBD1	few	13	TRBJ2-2	CASRLTGSGELFF	TGTGCCAGCCGGCTGACAGGGTCCGGGGAGCTGTTTTTT
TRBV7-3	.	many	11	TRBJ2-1	CASSSSGRQFF	TGTGCCAGCAGCTCCTCAGGGAGGCAGTTCTTC
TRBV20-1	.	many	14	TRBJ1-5	CSALSANSNQPQHF	TGCAGTGCTCTTTCTGCAAATAGCAATCAGCCCCAGCATTTT
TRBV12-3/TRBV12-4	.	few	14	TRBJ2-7	CASSLPTGPYEQYF	TGTGCCAGCAGTTTACCCACAGGGCCCTACGAGCAGTACTTC
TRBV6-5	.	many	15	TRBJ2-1	CASTRAQSSYNEQFF	TGTGCCAGCACGAGAGCCCAGAGCTCCTACAATGAGCAGTTCTTC
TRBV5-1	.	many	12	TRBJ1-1	CASSLEGPPAFF	TGCGCCAGCAGCTTGGAAGGCCCCCCAGCTTTCTTT
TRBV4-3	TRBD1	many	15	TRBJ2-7	CASSQGPGQAYEQYF	TGCGCCAGCAGCCAAGGGCCGGGACAGGCCTACGAGCAGTACTTC
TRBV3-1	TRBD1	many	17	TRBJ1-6	CASSQQTGASNNSPLHF	TGTGCCAGCAGCCAACAAACAGGGGCAAGTAATAATTCACCCCTCCACTTT
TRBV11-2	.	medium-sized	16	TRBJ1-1	CASSLGVSGVGTEAFF	TGTGCCAGCAGCTTAGGGGTTTCGGGGGTTGGCACTGAAGCTTTCTTT
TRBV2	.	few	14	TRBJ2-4	CASSGQGGKNIQYF	TGTGCCAGCAGTGGACAGGGAGGCAAAAACATTCAGTACTTC
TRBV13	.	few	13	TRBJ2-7	CASSLRGRYEQYF	TGTGCCAGCAGCTTGAGGGGTCGCTACGAGCAGTACTTC
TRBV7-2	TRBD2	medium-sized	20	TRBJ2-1	CASSLRGGLAGPTSYNEQFF	TGTGCCAGCAGCTTAAGAGGGGGACTAGCGGGGCCAACCTCCTACAATGAGCAGTTCTTC
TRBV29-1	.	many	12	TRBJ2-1	CSVGAPANEQFF	TGCAGCGTTGGAGCGCCGGCGAATGAGCAGTTCTTC
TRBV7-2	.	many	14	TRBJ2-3	CASADGVGTDTQYF	TGTGCCTCGGCCGACGGAGTTGGCACAGATACGCAGTATTTT
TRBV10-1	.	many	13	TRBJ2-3	CASSKLGTDTQYF	TGCGCCAGCAGTAAGCTTGGCACAGATACGCAGTATTTT
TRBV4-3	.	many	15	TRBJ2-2	CASSQDFQGPRELFF	TGCGCCAGCAGCCAAGATTTTCAGGGGCCCCGGGAGCTGTTTTTT
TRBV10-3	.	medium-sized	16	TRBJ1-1	CAISEKEANRNTEAFF	TGTGCCATCAGTGAAAAGGAGGCTAATCGGAACACTGAAGCTTTCTTT
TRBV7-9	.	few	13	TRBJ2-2	CASSSGLFRELFF	TGTGCCAGCAGCTCCGGACTTTTCAGGGAGCTGTTTTTT
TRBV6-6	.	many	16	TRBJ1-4	CASSYSYPGPAEKLFF	TGTGCCAGCAGTTACTCCTATCCAGGGCCAGCTGAAAAACTGTTTTTT